The 25 T cell receptor beta chains below were found in one sample sequenced in a study of blood T cells in healthy people across ages. Sample-barcoded 5' priming and a J-beta primer mix drove a second PCR of roughly 7 to 11 cycles. One entry per CDR3 protein results from TCRdb running MiXCR on the 5' RACE reads. The sample holds some 1.1 million distinct CDR3 sequences, more than 30% seen once. The sequenced sample consisted of blood. The receptors come from a man between 18 and 35 years old in good health.

The J gene is TRBJ2-5, the V gene TRBV27; 8 nucleotides line up with TRBD1. TRBJ2-7 matches the DNA end more closely, so the J call is doubtful. The CDR3 runs 14 residues. Germline V gene data show CDR1 as MNHEY and CDR2 as SMNVEV (reference sequence). The CDR3 bases are TGTGCCAGCAGGCCCCTGGGACAGGATTACGAGCAGTACTTC. Translating it yields CASRPLGQDYEQYF.

The V and J genes are TRBV3-1 and TRBJ2-5; D is uncertain. V was clipped by 1 base and J by 1 base, with 4 bases between them. Per germline, CDR1 LGHDT and CDR2 YNNKEL (reference sequence). The CDR3 spans 13 residues. The CDR3: CASSQASQETQYF. CDR3 nucleotide sequence: TGTGCCAGCAGCCAAGCCAGCCAAGAGACCCAGTACTTC.

V is TRBV7-9 and J is TRBJ2-5; 8 bases map to TRBD2. The CDR3 has 15 amino acids. Germline V gives CDR1 SEHNR, CDR2 FQNEAQ (reference sequence). J lost 1 base, V lost 0 bases, and 1 base had no gene match. The CDR3 coding sequence is TGTGCCAGCAGCTTAGCGCTAGCGGGCCAAGAGACCCAGTACTTC. Translating it yields CASSLALAGQETQYF.

V usage is TRBV6-2 or TRBV6-3 and J usage is TRBJ2-5; 7 bases line up with TRBD1. The J call may be wrong; the DNA end is better matched by TRBJ2-7. The CDR3 has 14 residues. Per germline, CDR1 MNHEY and CDR2 SVGEGT. CDR3 region: CASSYSLDRYEQYF. CDR3 nucleotide sequence: TGTGCCAGCAGTTACTCGTTGGACAGGTACGAGCAGTACTTC.

J is TRBJ2-7 and V is TRBV7-9; 8 nucleotides line up with TRBD2. This CDR3 has 17 amino acids. The ends lost 6 bases at V and 3 bases at J; junction bases unmatched: 16. Germline V CDR1 and CDR2: SEHNR, FQNEAQ (reference sequence). The chain's CDR3 is CASSPPYIGRGFYEQYF. The CDR3 DNA follows: TGTGCCAGCAGTCCCCCCTATATCGGGAGGGGTTTCTACGAGCAGTACTTC. The variable domain in full, with the rest retrieved from reference TRBV7-9 and TRBJ2-7, is DTGVSQNPRHKITKRGQNVTFRCDPISEHNRLYWYRQTLGQGPEFLTYFQNEAQLEKSRLLSDRFSAERPKGSFSTLEIQRTEQGDSAMYLCASSPPYIGRGFYEQYFGPGTRLTVT.

This clonotype was found many times. The CDR3, as DNA: TGTGCCAGCAGTTTGGGCGGAATGAGCACAGATACGCAGTATTTT. Translation gives CASSLGGMSTDTQYF. This chain uses TRBV12-3 or TRBV12-4 with TRBJ2-3, with no clear D. Trimming removed 3 bases at V and 0 bases at J, with 10 bases between. The CDR3 has 15 residues.

The CDR3 is CAIRQGGGNYGYTF. The DNA for the CDR3 is TGTGCCATCAGACAGGGAGGGGGTAACTATGGCTACACCTTC. V gene TRBV10-3 combines with J gene TRBJ1-2, with D perhaps TRBD1 (6 bases). The V and J ends lost 6 bases and 1 base respectively, with 12 bases between them. Germline V gives CDR1 ENHRY, CDR2 SYGVKD. The CDR3 length is 14 residues.

This clonotype was picked up a small number of times. This chain links TRBV4-1 with TRBJ2-1, with 9 nucleotides matching TRBD2. Trimming cost V 1 base and J 3 bases; bases outside gene matches: 4. Germline V gene lookup returns CDR1 MGHRA and CDR2 YSYEKL. The CDR3 has 16 residues. The CDR3 coding sequence is TGCGCCAGCAGCCAAGTCCTAGCGGGGAACTACAATGAGCAGTTCTTC. This sequence encodes CASSQVLAGNYNEQFF.

This clonotype was picked up a small number of times. This chain uses TRBV11-2 with TRBJ2-1, with D possibly TRBD2 on 6 matching bases. The CDR3 consists of 14 residues. The V end was cut by 8 bases, the J end by 4 bases, with 15 bases between. Germline CDR1 SGHAT, CDR2 FQNNGV. The CDR3 spells CASASLRGYNEQFF. Here the CDR3 DNA reads TGTGCCAGCGCCTCCTTACGGGGGTACAATGAGCAGTTCTTC.

Only a few counts were recorded for this clonotype. V usage is TRBV20-1 and J usage is TRBJ2-3, with TRBD1 identical over 8 bases. J lost 5 bases, V lost 6 bases, and 16 bases had no gene match. CDR3 length: 16 residues. Germline V CDR1 and CDR2: DFQATT, SNEGSKA (reference sequence). The CDR3 region is CSATKLGQGFGDTQYF. The CDR3 region has the DNA TGCAGTGCCACCAAACTCGGACAGGGATTTGGAGATACGCAGTATTTT.

Remarks on this clonotype: One end of the junction fails to match germline, which may point to a read error. This chain uses TRBV5-1 with TRBJ2-3; TRBD1 matches 9 bases. Germline V lookup: CDR1 SGHRS, CDR2 YFSETQ. The CDR3 sequence is 16 residues long. The CDR3: CASSSTGTGSTDAQYF. The CDR3 nucleotides read TGCGCCAGCAGCAGCACCGGGACAGGGAGCACAGATGCGCAGTATTTT.

The V and J genes are TRBV10-3 and TRBJ2-1; TRBD1 matches at 9 bases. Trimming cost V 0 bases and J 7 bases; bases outside gene matches: 7. There are 16 residues in the CDR3. CDR1 and CDR2 (germline): ENHRY, SYGVKD. The CDR3: CAISESGQGNSNEQFF. For the CDR3, the DNA is TGTGCCATCAGTGAGTCGGGACAGGGAAATTCAAATGAGCAGTTCTTC.

The chain joins TRBV7-2 to TRBJ1-5; D is ambiguous. V shed 5 bases and J shed 8 bases, with 22 bases lying between them. This CDR3 region has 16 residues. CDR1 is SGHTA, CDR2 FQGNSA, per germline. CDR3 residues: CASSPRSGGNHKPQHF. The DNA of the CDR3 is TGTGCCAGCAGCCCTCGTAGTGGAGGGAATCATAAGCCCCAGCATTTT.

This clonotype appeared a few times. The CDR3 loop is CSAGKDSLGTQYF. The CDR3 nucleotides are TGCAGTGCCGGGAAGGACAGCCTCGGGACCCAGTACTTC. The chain uses TRBV20-1 and TRBJ2-5, with D possibly being TRBD1 (6 bases). Trimming shortened V by 6 bases and J by 7 bases, and 18 bases separated the two germline ends. This CDR3 region has 13 residues. Germline V lookup: CDR1 DFQATT, CDR2 SNEGSKA (reference sequence).

The chain uses TRBV12-3 or TRBV12-4 and TRBJ1-4, with TRBD1 matching 7 bases. V shed 6 bases, J shed 0 bases, and the junction held 7 bases outside the gene matches. This CDR3 comprises 16 residues. CDR3 sequence reads: CASRKTGFTTNEKLFF. CDR3 nucleotide sequence: TGTGCCAGCAGGAAGACAGGGTTTACAACTAATGAAAAACTGTTTTTT.

V is TRBV19 and J is TRBJ1-5, with 11 positions matching TRBD1. CDR3 length equals 16 residues. The V gene end was trimmed by 4 bases and the J gene end by 0 bases; junction bases not matched to a gene: 2. In germline, CDR1 is LNHDA, CDR2 SQIVND (reference sequence). CDR3 loop: CASSTDRGLSNQPQHF. The CDR3 DNA is TGTGCCAGTAGTACGGACAGGGGGCTTAGCAATCAGCCCCAGCATTTT.

The chain employs TRBV28 and TRBJ1-5; maybe TRBD1 (6 bases). Germline CDR1 is MDHEN and CDR2 is SYDVKM. V lost 6 bases to trimming and J lost 2 bases, with 20 bases between them. This CDR3 has 17 amino acids. CDR3 sequence reads: CASSNYGSGAGNQPQHF. The CDR3 DNA follows: TGTGCCAGCAGCAATTATGGGTCGGGGGCAGGCAATCAGCCCCAGCATTTT.

The V gene is TRBV5-1, the J gene TRBJ2-1, with no clear D. Trimming pared 4 bases from V and 2 bases from J, leaving 13 bases between. Germline values: CDR1 SGHRS, CDR2 YFSETQ. The length of the CDR3 is 15 residues. Here the CDR3 DNA reads TGCGCCAGCAGCGCGGTCCGTAGTGCCTACAATGAGCAGTTCTTC. It translates to CASSAVRSAYNEQFF.

V and J are TRBV14 and TRBJ1-4; weak D call: TRBD1 (5 bases). Trimming cost V 0 bases and J 8 bases, with 10 bases left between them. Germline-derived CDR1 and CDR2 are SGHDN and FVKESK. The CDR3 runs to 14 residues. CDR3 sequence (DNA): TGTGCCAGCAGCCAAGATCTAGAGGGGGAAAAACTGTTTTTT. This gives the protein CASSQDLEGEKLFF.

The gene calls are TRBV20-1 and TRBJ1-1; 7 bases agree with TRBD1. With 8 bases clipped from V and 0 bases from J, the junction kept 6 bases outside the gene matches. Germline-derived CDR1 and CDR2 are DFQATT and SNEGSKA (reference sequence). This CDR3 is built from 13 residues. The CDR3 DNA reads TGCAGTCCCCTACAGGGGATGAACACTGAAGCTTTCTTT. Its translation: CSPLQGMNTEAFF.

This clonotype was detected once. Relative to the germline gene, one junction end is altered; a read error may explain this. The gene calls are TRBV9 and TRBJ2-3; perhaps TRBD1 as D (6 bases). This CDR3 comprises 17 residues. Germline lookup yields CDR1 SGDLS and CDR2 YYNGEE. CDR3 nucleotides: TGTGCCTGCAGCGTCCACTCCGGGACACACGTCTCAGATACGCAGTATTTT. Amino acid sequence: CACSVHSGTHVSDTQYF.

This clonotype came up a few times. The chain joins TRBV7-8 to TRBJ1-1; 10 bases agree with TRBD1. The ends lost 2 bases at V and 1 base at J; junction bases unmatched: 4. The CDR3 contains 16 residues. Per germline, CDR1 SGHVS and CDR2 FQNEAQ. The CDR3 loop reads CASSLRRTGGNTEAFF. The CDR3 coding sequence is TGTGCCAGCAGCTTACGCCGGACAGGGGGGAACACTGAAGCTTTCTTT.

The DNA of the CDR3 is TGTGCCACCAGTGACCCTGACAGGGGTGGCACAGATACGCAGTATTTT. This gives the protein CATSDPDRGGTDTQYF. The chain employs TRBV24-1 and TRBJ2-3, with 8 bases aligning to TRBD1. Germline CDR1 KGHDR, CDR2 SFDVKD. This CDR3 has 16 amino acids. After removal of 4 bases from V and 1 base from J, the junction contained 6 bases not matched to a gene.

This clonotype was counted between two and nine times. The chain couples TRBV7-9 to TRBJ2-7; no definite D call. Germline-derived CDR1 and CDR2 are SEHNR and FQNEAQ (reference sequence). The CDR3 totals 13 residues. Between the trimmed V and J ends, which lost 3 bases and 0 bases, there was a span of 6 bases. The CDR3 reads CASSFPSSYEQYF. The CDR3 region has the DNA TGTGCCAGCAGCTTCCCAAGCTCCTACGAGCAGTACTTC.

The sample holds a few counts of this clonotype. DNA for the CDR3: TGTGCCAGCAGCCCGACCCGAGGGAGGGATACGCAGTATTTT. Translated: CASSPTRGRDTQYF. The chain couples TRBV7-9 to TRBJ2-3; a weak D match, TRBD2 (6 bases). Germline values: CDR1 SEHNR, CDR2 FQNEAQ (reference sequence). Between the trimmed V and J ends, which lost 5 bases and 6 bases, there was a span of 15 bases. The CDR3 sequence is 14 residues long.